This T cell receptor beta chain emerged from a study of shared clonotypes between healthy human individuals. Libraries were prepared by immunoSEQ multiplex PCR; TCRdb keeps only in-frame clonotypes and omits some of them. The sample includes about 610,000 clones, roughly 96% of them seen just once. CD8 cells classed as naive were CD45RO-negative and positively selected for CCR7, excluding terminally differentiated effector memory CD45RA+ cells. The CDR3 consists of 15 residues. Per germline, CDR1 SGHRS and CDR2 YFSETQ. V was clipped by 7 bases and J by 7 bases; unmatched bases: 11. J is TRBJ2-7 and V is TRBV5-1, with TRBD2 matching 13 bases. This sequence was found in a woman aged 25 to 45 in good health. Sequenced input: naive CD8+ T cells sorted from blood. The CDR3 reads CASRLAGGPLWEQYF. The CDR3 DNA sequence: TGCGCCAGCCGACTAGCGGGAGGCCCGCTTTGGGAGCAGTACTTC.